These 30 T cell receptor beta chains were sequenced from one sample in a study of blood T cells in healthy people across ages. Through a sample-barcoded 5' primer and a J-beta primer mix, a second PCR was run for roughly 7 to 11 cycles. TCRdb re-analysed the 5' RACE reads in MiXCR, keeping a single row per CDR3 protein. The sample has fewer than 1.5 million distinct CDR3 sequences, 42% seen once. Sequencing was performed on blood. These receptors were obtained from a woman aged 18-30 years in good health.

The gene calls are TRBV20-1 and TRBJ2-4; the D gene is possibly TRBD2 (6 bases). V lost 7 bases and J lost 15, with 22 bases in between. The germline CDR1 and CDR2 sequences are DFQATT and SNEGSKA (reference sequence). This CDR3 has 12 residues. CDR3 residues: CSVSGEGYERYF. DNA of the CDR3: TGCAGTGTTAGCGGAGAGGGTTACGAGCGGTACTTC.

This clonotype appeared a few times. The chain uses TRBV27 and TRBJ2-7; 8 positions match TRBD1. V gave up 8 bases and J gave up 5 bases; unmatched junction bases: 8. Germline CDR1 and CDR2: MNHEY and SMNVEV (reference sequence). The CDR3 runs to 13 residues. For the CDR3, the DNA is TGTGCCAGCTCCGGACAGGGCTTCAACGAGCAGTACTTC. Protein: CASSGQGFNEQYF.

Worth noting for this clonotype: One end of the junction is discordant with germline, which a read error may explain. This chain uses TRBV10-3 with TRBJ2-1; D call uncertain. The length of the CDR3 is 15 residues. The germline V gene has CDR1 ENHRY and CDR2 SYGVKD. CDR3 nucleotide sequence: TGTGCCATCAGTCACCCTACCGGCTCCTACAATGGGCAGTTCTTC. Its protein product is CAISHPTGSYNGQFF.

The gene calls are TRBV6-5 and TRBJ1-1; D is perhaps TRBD1 (5 bases). The CDR3 has 14 amino acids. The ends were cut back, 7 bases at V and 0 bases at J, with 12 bases in the middle. Germline V gene lookup returns CDR1 MNHEY and CDR2 SVGAGI. Written as DNA, the CDR3 is TGTGCCAGCAAAACCAGGGACCTGAACACTGAAGCTTTCTTT. Amino acid sequence: CASKTRDLNTEAFF.

This clonotype was recorded a few times. This chain connects TRBV25-1 to TRBJ2-5, with a tentative D call TRBD1 (5 bases). Germline V lookup: CDR1 MGHDK, CDR2 SYGVNS. There are 8 residues in the CDR3. Trimming left V 7 bases short and J 11 bases short, with 5 bases between. This CDR3 reads CASKGQYF. Written as DNA, the CDR3 is TGTGCCAGCAAGGGGCAGTACTTC.

This clonotype turned up a few times. V and J are TRBV10-3 and TRBJ2-3; 8 nucleotides line up with TRBD1. CDR1 and CDR2 (germline): ENHRY, SYGVKD. There are 14 residues in the CDR3. V lost 6 bases and J lost 3; bases outside the gene matches: 5. The CDR3 is CAIRQDRETDTQYF. In DNA, the CDR3 is TGTGCCATCAGGCAGGACAGGGAAACAGATACGCAGTATTTT.

This clonotype was seen only a few times. This rearrangement joins TRBV25-1 to TRBJ2-5; D unclear. V lost 2 bases and J 0 bases, leaving 10 bases between the germline ends. The CDR3 sequence is 15 residues long. Germline V gives CDR1 MGHDK, CDR2 SYGVNS. The CDR3 region is CASSEPSGYQETQYF. CDR3 nucleotides: TGTGCCAGCAGTGAACCCTCCGGGTACCAAGAGACCCAGTACTTC.

This sequence joins TRBV20-1 and TRBJ2-5, with D hard to call. The CDR3 is made up of 12 amino acids. Germline CDR1 reads DFQATT; CDR2 reads SNEGSKA (reference sequence). Trimming took off 4 bases at V and 11 bases at J, with 17 bases between the two ends. The CDR3: CSATRTYNEQYF. CDR3 nucleotides: TGCAGTGCTACCCGGACCTACAATGAGCAGTACTTC.

The table lists this clonotype with a count of one. A read error is possible here, since a much larger clone lies one base away. The chain couples TRBV29-1 to TRBJ2-1; 7 positions match TRBD2. This CDR3 has 15 residues. CDR1 is SQVTM and CDR2 is ANQGSEA in the germline V gene. The CDR3 region is CSVVRAGASYDEQFF. CDR3 DNA sequence: TGCAGCGTTGTCAGGGCGGGAGCGTCCTACGATGAGCAGTTCTTC.

This clonotype came up a few times. The rearrangement links TRBV4-2 to TRBJ2-7, with TRBD2 matching 7 bases. Losses at the gene ends were 0 bases for V and 7 bases for J; bases not matched to a gene: 9. The CDR3 extends over 15 amino acids. Germline-derived CDR1 and CDR2 are LGHNA and YNFKEQ. CDR3 sequence: CASSQEPGLQHEQYF. The CDR3 DNA reads as TGTGCCAGCAGCCAAGAACCGGGACTACAGCATGAGCAGTACTTC.

The V gene is TRBV15, the J gene TRBJ2-3, with TRBD1 matching 8 bases. Per the germline V gene, CDR1 is LNHNV and CDR2 is YYDKDF (reference sequence). V dropped 1 base and J dropped 5; count of bases not matched to a gene: 8. There are 16 residues in the CDR3. CDR3 sequence: CATSRAGTGIKDTQYF. DNA for the CDR3: TGTGCCACCAGCAGAGCCGGGACAGGAATAAAAGATACGCAGTATTTT. Full variable domain (remainder filled in from reference TRBV15 and TRBJ2-3): DAMVIQNPRYQVTQFGKPVTLSCSQTLNHNVMYWYQQKSSQAPKLLFHYYDKDFNNEADTPDNFQSRRPNTSFCFLDIRSPGLGDTAMYLCATSRAGTGIKDTQYFGPGTRLTVL.

In this sample, this clonotype turned up a few times. The V gene is TRBV25-1, the J gene TRBJ2-4; D is tentatively TRBD1 or TRBD2 (5 bases each). Germline-derived CDR1 and CDR2 are MGHDK and SYGVNS. CDR3 size: 13 residues. V lost 5 bases and J 13 bases, leaving 18 bases between the germline ends. The CDR3 region has the DNA TGTGCCAGCAGTAATGAGGGGACCTCTAAGCAGTACTTC. Translation gives CASSNEGTSKQYF.

The chain has TRBV25-1 and TRBJ2-1, with 8 bases matching TRBD2. The CDR3 spans 16 residues. Germline values: CDR1 MGHDK, CDR2 SYGVNS. Losses at the gene ends were 1 base for V and 2 bases for J; bases not matched to a gene: 4. For the CDR3, the DNA is TGTGCCAGCAGTGAATTTAGTAGCGGGGCCTACAATGAGCAGTTCTTC. Translation: CASSEFSSGAYNEQFF.

This clonotype showed up just a few times. This sequence joins TRBV6-2 or TRBV6-3 and TRBJ1-5; D is possibly TRBD1 (5 bases). The germline V and J ends were trimmed by 7 bases and 6 bases, with 16 bases remaining between them. This CDR3 comprises 14 residues. CDR1 and CDR2 (germline): MNHEY, SVGEGT. The CDR3 sequence is CASNQWGWGQPQHF. DNA for the CDR3: TGTGCCAGCAATCAATGGGGGTGGGGTCAGCCCCAGCATTTT.

CDR3 DNA sequence: TGCAGTGCTAGAGAAGCCGGGACTCAACTACTTTATAGCAATCAGCCCCAGCATTTT. This gives the protein CSAREAGTQLLYSNQPQHF. V usage is TRBV20-1 and J usage is TRBJ1-5; possible D gene TRBD1, 5 bases. V gave up 0 bases and J gave up 0 bases, with 21 bases separating them. Looked up from germline, CDR1 is DFQATT and CDR2 is SNEGSKA (reference sequence). CDR3 length equals 19 residues.

In its sample, this clonotype was seen a few times. The chain is built from TRBV11-2 and TRBJ2-7, with 7 bases aligning to TRBD2. V lost 5 bases and J lost 1; bases outside the gene matches: 17. This CDR3 contains 18 residues. Germline V CDR1 and CDR2: SGHAT, FQNNGV. In DNA form, the CDR3 reads TGTGCCAGCAGCATCAGGGCGGGAAGGGGACTACCGTCCTACGAGCAGTACTTC. Amino acid sequence: CASSIRAGRGLPSYEQYF.

The V call is TRBV12-3 or TRBV12-4, the J call TRBJ2-1; the match to TRBD2 covers 8 bases. The CDR3 loop spans 14 amino acids. J gave up 9 bases and V 8 bases, and 12 bases lay outside the gene matches. CDR3 DNA: TGTGCCAGCGGGCGTCCAGCGGGAGAGGGTGAGCAGTTCTTC. This codes for CASGRPAGEGEQFF.

Concerning this clonotype itself: One junction end disagrees with the germline gene, perhaps due to a read error. V is TRBV6-5 and J is TRBJ1-2, with D possibly matching TRBD1 (5 bases). Germline CDR1 MNHEY, CDR2 SVGAGI. CDR3 length: 16 amino acids. DNA of the CDR3: TGTGCCAGCAGTTACTATGGGGCAGAGTCTAACTATGGCCACACCTTC. Translating gives CASSYYGAESNYGHTF.

This clonotype has a handful of counts. This chain uses TRBV10-2 with TRBJ1-6, with TRBD1 matching over 9 bases. The germline V gene encodes CDR1 WSHSY and CDR2 SAAADI. There are 16 residues in the CDR3. J was trimmed by 7 bases and V by 6 bases; bases with no gene match: 10. CDR3 nucleotides: TGCGCCAGCAGCGATATACGCGGGACAGGGAATTCACCCCTCCACTTT. Protein product: CASSDIRGTGNSPLHF.

The genes are TRBV7-2 and TRBJ2-1, with 8 bases aligning to TRBD2. CDR1 is SGHTA and CDR2 is FQGNSA in the germline V gene. Trimming at V came to 9 bases and at J to 5 bases, leaving 9 bases not matched to a gene. The CDR3 extends over 14 amino acids. The CDR3, as DNA: TGTGCCAGTGCGCGGGGGGTCATAGACAATGAGCAGTTCTTC. It yields the protein CASARGVIDNEQFF.

This clonotype has more than one count but fewer than ten. This chain joins TRBV5-1 and TRBJ1-2, with D perhaps matching TRBD1 (5 bases). Per germline, CDR1 SGHRS and CDR2 YFSETQ. The CDR3 contains 13 residues. V was shortened by 4 bases and J by 4 bases, with 11 bases between the two germline ends. CDR3: CASSGETGYGYTF. As DNA, the CDR3 is TGCGCCAGCAGCGGAGAAACAGGCTATGGCTACACCTTC.

J is TRBJ2-3 and V is TRBV7-6, with unresolved D. The CDR3 consists of 14 residues. V shed 4 bases and J shed 1 base, with 9 bases lying between them. Germline V gene data show CDR1 as SGHVS and CDR2 as FNYEAQ. The CDR3 sequence: CASSSFGGTDTQYF. The DNA of the CDR3 is TGTGCCAGCAGCTCCTTTGGGGGCACAGATACGCAGTATTTT.

V and J are TRBV5-1 and TRBJ1-1; 7 bases match TRBD1. V lost 4 bases to trimming and J lost 5 bases; unmatched junction nucleotides: 8. Germline V lookup: CDR1 SGHRS, CDR2 YFSETQ. CDR3 length: 14 residues. The CDR3 loop is CASSKRQGETEAFF. The CDR3 DNA sequence: TGCGCCAGCAGCAAACGACAGGGTGAAACTGAAGCTTTCTTT.

This clonotype has only one observation. CDR3 in amino acids: CASSQPTSGMSGEQFF. The CDR3 DNA reads TGCGCCAGCAGCCAACCGACTAGCGGGATGAGCGGAGAGCAGTTCTTC. The chain combines TRBV4-3 with TRBJ2-1; 11 bases line up with TRBD2. V shed 2 bases, J shed 10 bases, and the junction held 10 bases outside the gene matches. Per the germline V gene, CDR1 is LGHNA and CDR2 is YSLEER. This CDR3 is built from 16 residues.

The V gene is TRBV7-9, the J gene TRBJ2-1; TRBD2 matches at 7 bases. Germline CDR1 and CDR2: SEHNR and FQNEAQ (reference sequence). Losses at the gene ends were 1 base for V and 4 bases for J; bases not matched to a gene: 7. The length of the CDR3 is 16 residues. The CDR3 loop reads CASSLGGRGPYNEQFF. CDR3 coding DNA: TGTGCCAGCAGCTTAGGTGGGAGGGGCCCGTACAATGAGCAGTTCTTC.

There are a few counts of this clonotype. The chain carries TRBV5-5 and TRBJ1-5, with 11 bases fitting TRBD1. Per germline, CDR1 SGHKS and CDR2 YYEKEE (reference sequence). The trim removed 3 bases at V and 4 bases at J, leaving 3 bases unmatched. The CDR3 is 15 residues long. This chain's CDR3 is CASSWGTGGNQPQHF. CDR3 in DNA: TGTGCCAGCAGCTGGGGGACAGGGGGAAATCAGCCCCAGCATTTT.

This chain uses TRBV10-3 with TRBJ1-2; D call uncertain. Germline V gene sequence: CDR1 ENHRY, CDR2 SYGVKD. The CDR3 is 15 amino acids. The V end lost 3 bases, the J end lost 4 bases, and 15 bases lay between the germline ends. CDR3 region: CAISDGLRRSYGYTF. As DNA, the CDR3 is TGTGCCATCAGTGATGGCCTGAGGCGTTCCTATGGCTACACCTTC.

In this sample, this clonotype turned up a few times. V and J are TRBV7-9 and TRBJ2-7; the match to TRBD1 covers 9 bases. This CDR3 spans 16 amino acids. V was clipped by 2 bases and J by 1 base; unmatched bases: 6. Germline V gene lookup returns CDR1 SEHNR and CDR2 FQNEAQ (reference sequence). The CDR3 DNA is TGTGCCAGCAGCTTAATAATCGGGACAGGGTCCTACGAGCAGTACTTC. Translating it yields CASSLIIGTGSYEQYF.

The V and J genes are TRBV12-3 or TRBV12-4 and TRBJ2-4, with D possibly called TRBD1 or TRBD2 (5 bases each). This CDR3 has 15 amino acids. V was pared by 4 bases and J by 0 bases, with 10 bases between. CDR3 in DNA: TGTGCCAGCAGTTCCGGGGCCCTAGCCAAAAACATTCAGTACTTC. This encodes CASSSGALAKNIQYF.

CDR3 sequence reads: CASSIKREGPTDTQYF. The DNA of the CDR3 is TGTGCCAGCAGCATCAAGAGGGAGGGCCCTACAGATACGCAGTATTTT. J is TRBJ2-3 and V is TRBV6-1; 7 bases are a match to TRBD2. CDR3 size: 16 residues. Germline loops: CDR1 MNHNS, CDR2 SASEGT. V lost 6 bases to trimming and J lost 3 bases; unmatched junction nucleotides: 12.